What follows are 27 T cell receptor beta chains derived from one specimen sequenced in a study of blood T cell repertoires in COVID-19. Measured with immunoSEQ multiplex PCR; TCRdb has only the in-frame clones, and not every one. This sample has 25,000 to 30,000 clones, with 75% to 90% found just once. Source material: peripheral blood. These receptors were obtained from a human donor with acute or convalescent COVID-19. The donor label of this sample is uncertain.

The chain uses TRBV4-2 and TRBJ1-6; perhaps TRBD1 as D (5 bases). The CDR3 extends over 14 amino acids. The V end was cut by 5 bases, the J end by 7 bases, with 12 bases between. Germline V CDR1 and CDR2: LGHNA, YNFKEQ. In DNA form, the CDR3 reads TGTGCCAGCAGCAGGGAACAGGTGAATTCACCCCTCCACTTT. Translated, it gives CASSREQVNSPLHF.

This chain links TRBV19 with TRBJ1-1, with D perhaps matching TRBD1 (5 bases). Trimming cost V 3 bases and J 4 bases, with 12 bases left between them. The germline gives CDR1 LNHDA, CDR2 SQIVND (reference sequence). This CDR3 region has 14 residues. The CDR3 DNA follows: TGTGCCAGTAGTATCATGCAGGGCGGCACTGAAGCTTTCTTT. Translation: CASSIMQGGTEAFF.

The rearrangement joins TRBV2 to TRBJ2-1; TRBD2 might be the D (7 bases). Germline values: CDR1 SNHLY, CDR2 FYNNEI. V was trimmed by 5 bases and J by 9 bases, leaving 17 bases between them. The CDR3 length is 14 residues. This chain's CDR3 is CASSQGGGAVEQFF. CDR3 coding DNA: TGTGCCAGCAGTCAAGGTGGGGGGGCAGTTGAGCAGTTCTTC.

The CDR3 sequence: CASSLGNSGTEAFF. The CDR3 nucleotides read TGTGCCAGCAGCTTAGGCAACTCGGGTACTGAAGCTTTCTTT. The rearrangement joins TRBV5-4 to TRBJ1-1; no clear D gene. CDR1 SGHNT and CDR2 YYREEE come from the germline V gene (reference sequence). Trimming pared 2 bases from V and 5 bases from J, leaving 13 bases between. The CDR3 is made up of 14 amino acids. Complete variable domain (other parts from reference TRBV5-4 and TRBJ1-1): ETGVTQSPTHLIKTRGQQVTLRCSSQSGHNTVSWYQQALGQGPQFIFQYYREEENGRGNFPPRFSGLQFPNYSSELNVNALELDDSALYLCASSLGNSGTEAFFGQGTRLTVV.

This chain uses TRBV4-3 with TRBJ1-3; D not resolved. The V end lost 0 bases, the J end lost 0 bases, and 12 bases lay between the germline ends. The V gene's germline CDR1 is LGHNA and CDR2 YSLEER. The CDR3 has 17 residues. Here the CDR3 reads CASSQDFGQYSGNTIYF. The CDR3 nucleotides read TGCGCCAGCAGCCAAGATTTTGGCCAGTACTCTGGAAACACCATATATTTT.

The chain has TRBV28 and TRBJ1-1; D is perhaps TRBD1 (5 bases). Trimming pared 5 bases from V and 4 bases from J, leaving 26 bases between. Per the germline V gene, CDR1 is MDHEN and CDR2 is SYDVKM. CDR3 size: 18 residues. The CDR3 sequence: CASSPELQGIARSTEAFF. CDR3 in DNA: TGTGCCAGCAGTCCCGAACTCCAGGGCATAGCCAGGAGCACTGAAGCTTTCTTT.

This chain uses TRBV21-1 with TRBJ2-3; TRBD2, the table's D call, was not compared with the DNA. TRBV21-1 is a pseudogene. This CDR3 spans 15 amino acids. The CDR3 here is CASSKPSGDTDTQYF. In DNA form, the CDR3 reads TGTGCCAGCAGCAAACCTAGCGGCGACACAGATACGCAGTATTTT.

For the CDR3, the DNA is TGTGCCAGCAGCCTCGGGAGCGGGCGAGAGACCCAGTACTTC. It codes for CASSLGSGRETQYF. The chain carries TRBV11-3 and TRBJ2-5; tentatively, D is TRBD2 (6 bases). Trimming left V 5 bases short and J 4 bases short, with 14 bases between. The CDR3 has 14 amino acids. Germline CDR1 is SGHNT and CDR2 is YENEEA.

The chain uses TRBV11-2 and TRBJ2-2; weak D call: TRBD2 (5 bases). Trimming cost V 5 bases and J 3 bases, with 10 bases left between them. The V gene's germline CDR1 is SGHAT and CDR2 FQNNGV. There are 14 residues in the CDR3. The CDR3 is CASSPGEYTGELFF. The CDR3 region has the DNA TGTGCCAGCAGCCCCGGGGAATACACCGGGGAGCTGTTTTTT.

V usage is TRBV27 and J usage is TRBJ1-2; possibly TRBD1 for D (5 bases). Germline V gene lookup returns CDR1 MNHEY and CDR2 SMNVEV (reference sequence). Trimming removed 4 bases at V and 4 bases at J, with 10 bases between. The CDR3 has 13 residues. The CDR3, as DNA: TGTGCCAGCAGTTCCGCGGGGGGCTATGGCTACACCTTC. Its translation: CASSSAGGYGYTF.

This sequence joins TRBV11-2 and TRBJ2-1; 8 nucleotides line up with TRBD2. V was clipped by 1 base and J by 6 bases; unmatched bases: 11. Germline V lookup: CDR1 SGHAT, CDR2 FQNNGV. The CDR3 is 17 amino acids. CDR3 amino acids: CASSLGNRGGRVNEQFF. In DNA form, the CDR3 reads TGTGCCAGCAGCTTAGGAAACCGGGGGGGCCGGGTCAATGAGCAGTTCTTC.

The chain links TRBV7-3 to TRBJ2-5; the D gene is possibly TRBD2 (7 bases). CDR1 is SGHTA, CDR2 FQGTGA, per germline. V lost 5 bases to trimming and J lost 5 bases, with 15 bases between them. The CDR3 runs to 14 residues. The CDR3 nucleotides are TGTGCCAGCAGCCTCAGGGGAGGGACGGAGACCCAGTACTTC. Residues: CASSLRGGTETQYF.

V is TRBV30 and J is TRBJ1-2; no definite D call. Looked up from germline, CDR1 is GTSNPN and CDR2 is SVGIG (reference sequence). The CDR3 is 13 amino acids. Trimming removed 5 bases at V and 7 bases at J, with 17 bases between. In nucleotides, the CDR3 is TGTGCCTGGCGGTGGGTCCGGGAGGGTGGCTACACCTTC. Translated, it gives CAWRWVREGGYTF.

The chain has TRBV10-3 and TRBJ1-5; D might be TRBD1 (6 bases). The CDR3 consists of 16 residues. Germline V lookup: CDR1 ENHRY, CDR2 SYGVKD. The V end was cut by 0 bases, the J end by 2 bases, with 11 bases between. CDR3 residues: CAISESTGLGNQPQHF. The CDR3 DNA is TGTGCCATCAGTGAGTCTACAGGGTTAGGCAATCAGCCCCAGCATTTT.

The J gene is TRBJ2-2, the V gene TRBV7-8; D might be TRBD1 (6 bases). The V end lost 1 base, the J end lost 5 bases, and 14 bases lay between the germline ends. This CDR3 spans 16 amino acids. Germline values: CDR1 SGHVS, CDR2 FQNEAQ. CDR3 DNA sequence: TGTGCCAGCAGCTTAGGGCAGGGGACCGGAACCGGGGAGCTGTTTTTT. Protein sequence: CASSLGQGTGTGELFF.

The V and J genes are TRBV25-1 and TRBJ2-5, with D perhaps matching TRBD1 (5 bases). Between the trimmed V and J ends, which lost 0 bases and 4 bases, there was a span of 18 bases. Germline V gives CDR1 MGHDK, CDR2 SYGVNS. The CDR3 runs 17 residues. The CDR3 DNA reads as TGTGCCAGCAGTGAATATTCAACAGGAACCTTCGGAGAGACCCAGTACTTC. Residues: CASSEYSTGTFGETQYF.

This chain joins TRBV3-1 (or the pseudogene TRBV3-2) and TRBJ1-4, with TRBD1 matching over 7 bases. V lost 5 bases, J lost 4 bases, and 7 bases stayed unmatched. This CDR3 is 15 amino acids long. Germline values: CDR1 LGHDT, CDR2 YNNKEL (reference sequence). CDR3 in DNA: TGTGCCAGCAGCAGATCGACAGGGATTAATGAAAAACTGTTTTTT. This gives the protein CASSRSTGINEKLFF.

This chain links TRBV7-9 with TRBJ1-2, with 9 bases that match TRBD1. The CDR3 consists of 13 residues. V was pared by 4 bases and J by 8 bases, with 5 bases of the junction left unmatched. Germline V gives CDR1 SEHNR, CDR2 FQNEAQ (reference sequence). The CDR3 loop reads CASSSDRGGGYTF. CDR3 coding DNA: TGTGCCAGCAGCTCGGACAGGGGAGGGGGCTACACCTTC.

This chain links TRBV5-1 with TRBJ2-1; 9 nucleotides line up with TRBD1. Germline trimming cut 4 bases from V and 9 bases from J; bases unmatched to any gene: 11. The CDR3 runs to 15 residues. Germline values: CDR1 SGHRS, CDR2 YFSETQ. The DNA of the CDR3 is TGCGCCAGCAGCCTCCCGGGACAGGGTAATGGTGAGCAGTTCTTC. Residues: CASSLPGQGNGEQFF.

This clone came up once. The CDR3: CASSINSRGYTF. Here the CDR3 DNA reads TGTGCCAGCAGTATAAATTCGAGGGGCTACACCTTC. The chain is built from TRBV28 and TRBJ1-2; D unclear. Between the trimmed V and J ends, which lost 5 bases and 8 bases, there was a span of 12 bases. CDR3 length: 12 residues. Germline V gene data show CDR1 as MDHEN and CDR2 as SYDVKM.

This chain uses TRBV20-1 with TRBJ2-7; tentative D call: TRBD2 (5 bases). Germline V CDR1 and CDR2: DFQATT, SNEGSKA (reference sequence). With 3 bases removed from V and 3 bases from J, the gap between germline ends came to 12 bases. This CDR3 spans 13 amino acids. CDR3 residues: CSASWLANYEQYF. Written as DNA, the CDR3 is TGCAGTGCTAGTTGGCTAGCAAACTACGAGCAGTACTTC.

The chain is built from TRBV2 and TRBJ2-1; TRBD1 is a possible D gene (6 bases). The germline V gene encodes CDR1 SNHLY and CDR2 FYNNEI. Trimming took 10 bases from V and 5 from J, leaving 6 bases between them. CDR3 length equals 10 residues. The CDR3, as DNA: TGTGCCACAGGGGACAATGAGCAGTTCTTC. Encoded protein: CATGDNEQFF.

The gene calls are TRBV9 and TRBJ1-1; D unresolved. Trimming stripped 0 bases from V and 11 bases from J, with 14 bases between. This CDR3 has 13 amino acids. Germline-derived CDR1 and CDR2 are SGDLS and YYNGEE. As DNA, the CDR3 is TGTGCCAGCAGCGTAGAAAGTGAAACGGTGGCTTTCTTT. Protein product: CASSVESETVAFF. The variable domain in full, completed from reference TRBV9 and TRBJ1-1, reads DSGVTQTPKHLITATGQRVTLRCSPRSGDLSVYWYQQSLDQGLQFLIQYYNGEERAKGNILERFSAQQFPDLHSELNLSSLELGDSALYFCASSVESETVAFFGQGTRLTVV.

Written as DNA, the CDR3 is TGTGCCAGCAGCCTCTCTTACAGGGGGGGTGAGCAGTTCTTC. This translates into CASSLSYRGGEQFF. The chain uses TRBV6-5 and TRBJ2-1; perhaps TRBD1 as D (8 bases). Trimming took 6 bases from V and 9 from J, leaving 18 bases between them. The CDR3 length is 14 residues. Germline lookup yields CDR1 MNHEY and CDR2 SVGAGI.

The rearrangement uses TRBV5-1 and TRBJ2-7; 9 bases are a match to TRBD2. CDR3 size: 14 residues. V lost 0 bases to trimming and J lost 5 bases; unmatched junction nucleotides: 3. Germline V gene sequence: CDR1 SGHRS, CDR2 YFSETQ. The CDR3, as DNA: TGCGCCAGCAGCTTGGTAGCGGGAGAGGACGAGCAGTACTTC. This translates into CASSLVAGEDEQYF.

This clone was detected only a few times. The CDR3 DNA reads as TGTGCCAGCAGCCCCACAGGGTTTAATGGCTACACCTTC. Protein sequence: CASSPTGFNGYTF. The V and J genes are TRBV7-3 and TRBJ1-2; tentative D call: TRBD1 (6 bases). The CDR3 totals 13 residues. V shed 5 bases and J shed 6 bases, with 13 bases lying between them. From germline, CDR1 is SGHTA and CDR2 FQGTGA.

This clone was detected a few times. This chain links TRBV4-1 with TRBJ2-7, with TRBD2 matching 7 bases. V lost 4 bases and J lost 6; bases outside the gene matches: 12. Germline CDR1 MGHRA, CDR2 YSYEKL. The CDR3 length is 15 residues. The CDR3 sequence: CASSPTSVSSGEQYF. Written as DNA, the CDR3 is TGCGCCAGCAGCCCTACTAGCGTATCATCGGGCGAGCAGTACTTC.